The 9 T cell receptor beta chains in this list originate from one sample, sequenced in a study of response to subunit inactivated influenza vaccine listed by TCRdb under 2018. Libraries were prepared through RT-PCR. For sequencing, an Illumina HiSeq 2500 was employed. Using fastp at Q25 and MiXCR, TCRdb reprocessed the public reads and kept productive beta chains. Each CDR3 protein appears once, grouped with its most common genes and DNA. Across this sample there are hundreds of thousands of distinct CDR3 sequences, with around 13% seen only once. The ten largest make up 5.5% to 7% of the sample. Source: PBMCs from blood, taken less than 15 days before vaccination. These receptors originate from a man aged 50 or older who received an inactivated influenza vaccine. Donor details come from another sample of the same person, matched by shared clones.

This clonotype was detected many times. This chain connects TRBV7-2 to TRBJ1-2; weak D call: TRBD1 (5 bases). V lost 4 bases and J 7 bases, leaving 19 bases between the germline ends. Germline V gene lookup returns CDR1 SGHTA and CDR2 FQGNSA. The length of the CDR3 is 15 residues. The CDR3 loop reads CASSSVTGRGSGYTF. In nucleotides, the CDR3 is TGTGCCAGCAGCTCAGTAACGGGACGCGGTTCTGGCTACACCTTC. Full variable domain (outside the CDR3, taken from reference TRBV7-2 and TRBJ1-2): GAGVSQSPSNKVTEKGKDVELRCDPISGHTALYWYRQSLGQGLEFLIYFQGNSAPDKSGLPSDRFSAERTGGSVSTLTIQRTQQEDSAVYLCASSSVTGRGSGYTFGSGTRLTVV.

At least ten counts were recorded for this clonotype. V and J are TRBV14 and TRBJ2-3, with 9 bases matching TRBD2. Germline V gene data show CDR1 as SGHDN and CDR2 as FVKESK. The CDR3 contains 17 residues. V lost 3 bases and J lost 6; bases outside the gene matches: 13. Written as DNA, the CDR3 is TGTGCCAGCAGCCAGCGGGGGGGACCATTAAGACCGGATACGCAGTATTTT. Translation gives CASSQRGGPLRPDTQYF.

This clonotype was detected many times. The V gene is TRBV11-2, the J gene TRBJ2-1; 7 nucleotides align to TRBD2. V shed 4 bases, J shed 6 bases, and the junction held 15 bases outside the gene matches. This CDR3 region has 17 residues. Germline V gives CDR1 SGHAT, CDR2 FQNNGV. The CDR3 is CASSYTRGGSPLNEQFF. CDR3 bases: TGTGCCAGCAGCTACACCCGGGGCGGGAGTCCCCTCAATGAGCAGTTCTTC.

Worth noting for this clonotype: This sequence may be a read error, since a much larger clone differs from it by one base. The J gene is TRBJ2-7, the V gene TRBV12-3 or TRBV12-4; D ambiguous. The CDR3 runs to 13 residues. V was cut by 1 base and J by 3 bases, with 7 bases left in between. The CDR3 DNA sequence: TGTGCCAGCAGTTTAGGGGGTTTCTACGAGCAGTACTTC. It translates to CASSLGGFYEQYF.

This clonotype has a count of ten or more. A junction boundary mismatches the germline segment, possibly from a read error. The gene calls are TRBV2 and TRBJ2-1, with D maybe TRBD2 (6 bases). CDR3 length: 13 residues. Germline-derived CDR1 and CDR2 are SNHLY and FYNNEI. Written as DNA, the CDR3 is TGTGCCAGCAGCGACCCGGGACTGTTTTTAGGGCTCTTC. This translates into CASSDPGLFLGLF.

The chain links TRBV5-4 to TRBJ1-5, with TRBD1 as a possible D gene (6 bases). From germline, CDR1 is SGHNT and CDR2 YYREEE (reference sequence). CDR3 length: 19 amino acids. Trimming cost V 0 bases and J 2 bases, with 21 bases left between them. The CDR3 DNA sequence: TGTGCCAGCAGCTTGGACAGGGCGACTAATTTGGAAGGCAATCAGCCCCAGCATTTT. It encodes CASSLDRATNLEGNQPQHF.

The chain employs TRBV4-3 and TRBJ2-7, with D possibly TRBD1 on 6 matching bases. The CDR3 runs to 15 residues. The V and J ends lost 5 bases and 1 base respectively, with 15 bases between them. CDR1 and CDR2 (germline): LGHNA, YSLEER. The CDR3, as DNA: TGCGCCAGCAGCGCTGGACAGAGTTCGTCCTACGAGCAGTACTTC. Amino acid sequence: CASSAGQSSSYEQYF.

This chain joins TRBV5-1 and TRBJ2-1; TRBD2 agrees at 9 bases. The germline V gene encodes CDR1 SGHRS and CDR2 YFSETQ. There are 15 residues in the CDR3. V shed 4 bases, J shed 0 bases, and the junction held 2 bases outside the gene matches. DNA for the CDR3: TGCGCCAGCAGCGGCGGGGGGGCCTCCTACAATGAGCAGTTCTTC. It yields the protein CASSGGGASYNEQFF.

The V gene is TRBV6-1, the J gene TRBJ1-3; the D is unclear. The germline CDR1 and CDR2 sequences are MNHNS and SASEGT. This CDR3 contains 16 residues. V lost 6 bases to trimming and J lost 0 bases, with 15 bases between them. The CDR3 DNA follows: TGTGCCAGCAGCGCTTCCGGACGGTACTCTGGAAACACCATATATTTT. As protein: CASSASGRYSGNTIYF.